These 21 T cell receptor beta chains were all obtained from the same sample, sequenced in a study of blood T cell repertoires in COVID-19. Produced via immunoSEQ multiplex PCR; TCRdb's table is partial and in-frame only. The data contain around 130,000 clones, approximately 85% of them singletons. Sequencing input: peripheral blood. Receptor source: a human donor in a cohort sampled during active COVID-19.

For the CDR3, the DNA is TGTGCCAGCAGTCCGGACAGCTCGGGTGGCTACACCTTC. Translated: CASSPDSSGGYTF. The chain carries TRBV28 and TRBJ1-2; D may be TRBD1 (6 bases). The CDR3 loop spans 13 amino acids. The V gene's germline CDR1 is MDHEN and CDR2 SYDVKM. V was pared by 5 bases and J by 7 bases, with 14 bases between.

The gene calls are TRBV4-3 and TRBJ2-1; the D is unclear. CDR3 length: 12 amino acids. V lost 1 base and J lost 9, with 7 bases in between. CDR1 and CDR2 from the germline V gene are LGHNA and YSLEER. CDR3 nucleotide sequence: TGCGCCAGCAGCCAAGTCCTAGGTGAGCAGTTCTTC. Translation gives CASSQVLGEQFF.

In its sample, this clone was seen once. The CDR3 DNA follows: TGTGCCAGTAGTATCGGCAGGGGTACGCAGTATTTT. Protein sequence: CASSIGRGTQYF. The chain is built from TRBV19 and TRBJ2-3, with a weak D call TRBD1 (6 bases). V lost 3 bases to trimming and J lost 8 bases, with 9 bases between them. Germline assignment: CDR1 LNHDA and CDR2 SQIVND (reference sequence). The CDR3 runs to 12 residues.

This clone was found once. CDR3 residues: CASSPGQNTDTQYF. For the CDR3, the DNA is TGCGCCAGCAGTCCGGGACAGAACACAGATACGCAGTATTTT. The chain is built from TRBV5-1 and TRBJ2-3; 7 bases align to TRBD1. V lost 5 bases and J lost 2; bases outside the gene matches: 5. The CDR3 runs to 14 residues. The germline V gene encodes CDR1 SGHRS and CDR2 YFSETQ.

The chain is built from TRBV11-2 and TRBJ1-1, with 8 bases lining up with TRBD1. The CDR3 extends over 14 amino acids. Trimming at V came to 4 bases and at J to 4 bases, leaving 5 bases not matched to a gene. Per germline, CDR1 SGHAT and CDR2 FQNNGV. The CDR3, as DNA: TGTGCCAGCAGCTCCGGACAGGGTTCCACTGAAGCTTTCTTT. This codes for CASSSGQGSTEAFF.

The DNA for the CDR3 is TGTGCCAGCAGAGAGGACAGGAGAAACACTGAAGCTTTCTTT. It encodes CASREDRRNTEAFF. The chain combines TRBV2 with TRBJ1-1; 7 bases fit TRBD1. This CDR3 is 14 amino acids long. The V segment lost 6 bases and the J segment 2 bases; nucleotides outside the gene matches: 6. CDR1 is SNHLY, CDR2 FYNNEI, per germline.

The chain combines TRBV5-6 with TRBJ2-7, with 8 bases lining up with TRBD1. The V gene's germline CDR1 is SGHDT and CDR2 YYEEEE. The CDR3 runs 16 residues. Trimming removed 4 bases from V and 2 bases from J; junction bases left unmatched: 11. DNA of the CDR3: TGTGCCAGCAGCATTTTTCAGGGGGCGGCTACCTACGAGCAGTACTTC. It translates to CASSIFQGAATYEQYF.

The chain joins TRBV4-3 to TRBJ2-3; TRBD2 matches at 9 bases. V shed 0 bases and J 4 bases; nucleotides not matched to a gene: 5. This CDR3 is built from 16 residues. Germline CDR1 is LGHNA and CDR2 is YSLEER. The CDR3 DNA reads as TGCGCCAGCAGCCAAGATGGCGGGAGGGCCGCAGATACGCAGTATTTT. It specifies CASSQDGGRAADTQYF.

The chain links TRBV6-2 or TRBV6-3 to TRBJ2-2; weak D call: TRBD2 (6 bases). The CDR3 length is 15 residues. Germline V gene data show CDR1 as MNHEY and CDR2 as SVGEGT. V was shortened by 5 bases and J by 1 base, with 11 bases between the two germline ends. Here the CDR3 DNA reads TGTGCCAGCAGTCGACTAGTTGGGAACACCGGGGAGCTGTTTTTT. This codes for CASSRLVGNTGELFF.

This clone was seen once. CDR3 region: CASSELGTANQPQHF. The CDR3 bases are TGTGCCAGCAGTGAGTTGGGGACAGCTAATCAGCCCCAGCATTTT. V is TRBV2 and J is TRBJ1-5, with 7 bases identical to TRBD1. Losses at the gene ends were 3 bases for V and 4 bases for J; bases not matched to a gene: 6. Per the germline V gene, CDR1 is SNHLY and CDR2 is FYNNEI. The CDR3 sequence is 15 residues long.

The gene calls are TRBV5-6 and TRBJ2-3, with TRBD2 matching over 10 bases. J was trimmed by 5 bases and V by 2 bases; bases with no gene match: 8. Per the germline V gene, CDR1 is SGHDT and CDR2 is YYEEEE. The CDR3 has 16 amino acids. The CDR3 nucleotides read TGTGCCAGCAGCTTAATATCTAGCGGGGGAGTAGATACGCAGTATTTT. Amino acids: CASSLISSGGVDTQYF.

This clone was seen a single time. The chain carries TRBV30 and TRBJ2-3; 8 bases align to TRBD2. Losses at the gene ends were 6 bases for V and 2 bases for J; bases not matched to a gene: 7. The CDR3 loop spans 14 amino acids. CDR1 GTSNPN and CDR2 SVGIG come from the germline V gene (reference sequence). CDR3 sequence (DNA): TGTGCCTGTAGTAGCGGGATGATCACAGATACGCAGTATTTT. Protein product: CACSSGMITDTQYF.

This chain joins TRBV9 and TRBJ2-5; 7 bases fit TRBD2. Per the germline V gene, CDR1 is SGDLS and CDR2 is YYNGEE. V dropped 0 bases and J dropped 4; count of bases not matched to a gene: 3. CDR3 length: 14 residues. The CDR3 DNA follows: TGTGCCAGCAGCGTAGCTACGGGGGGAGAGACCCAGTACTTC. Its protein product is CASSVATGGETQYF.

This clone was found once. The rearrangement links TRBV6-2 or TRBV6-3 to TRBJ2-6, with D possibly TRBD2 on 5 matching bases. This CDR3 has 18 amino acids. Germline V lookup: CDR1 MNHEY, CDR2 SVGEGT. Trimming pared 5 bases from V and 0 bases from J, leaving 17 bases between. CDR3 sequence reads: CASSKARGGSSGANVLTF. The CDR3 DNA reads as TGTGCCAGCAGTAAGGCGCGCGGCGGGTCCTCTGGGGCCAACGTCCTGACTTTC.

The chain couples TRBV7-2 to TRBJ2-1, with 7 bases aligning to TRBD2. The germline gives CDR1 SGHTA, CDR2 FQGNSA. This CDR3 is built from 17 residues. Germline trimming cut 1 base from V and 0 bases from J; bases unmatched to any gene: 6. DNA of the CDR3: TGTGCCAGCAGCTTAGACTCCGGCGGGAGCTCCTACAATGAGCAGTTCTTC. Protein: CASSLDSGGSSYNEQFF. The whole variable domain, remainder taken from reference TRBV7-2 and TRBJ2-1, is GAGVSQSPSNKVTEKGKDVELRCDPISGHTALYWYRQSLGQGLEFLIYFQGNSAPDKSGLPSDRFSAERTGGSVSTLTIQRTQQEDSAVYLCASSLDSGGSSYNEQFFGPGTRLTVL.

The chain uses TRBV11-2 and TRBJ2-1; tentatively, D is TRBD2 (6 bases). Germline V gene data show CDR1 as SGHAT and CDR2 as FQNNGV. Trimming stripped 1 base from V and 4 bases from J, with 11 bases between. This CDR3 is built from 15 residues. CDR3 loop: CASSLVAGTYNEQFF. The CDR3, as DNA: TGTGCCAGCAGCTTAGTCGCCGGGACTTACAATGAGCAGTTCTTC.

V gene TRBV7-2 combines with J gene TRBJ2-5; D not resolved. This CDR3 is 11 amino acids long. The germline V gene encodes CDR1 SGHTA and CDR2 FQGNSA. Trimming cost V 6 bases and J 5 bases, with 7 bases left between them. The CDR3 DNA reads as TGTGCCAGCAGTACCGGGGAGACCCAGTACTTC. It yields the protein CASSTGETQYF.

V is TRBV5-1 and J is TRBJ1-4; 8 positions agree with TRBD1. The ends lost 1 base at V and 8 bases at J; junction bases unmatched: 10. Germline CDR1 is SGHRS and CDR2 is YFSETQ. This CDR3 is 16 amino acids long. The CDR3 reads CASSLSQGAGSEKLFF. DNA of the CDR3: TGCGCCAGCAGCTTGTCCCAGGGGGCTGGTTCGGAAAAACTGTTTTTT. The entire variable domain, with the rest obtained from reference TRBV5-1 and TRBJ1-4, is as follows: KAGVTQTPRYLIKTRGQQVTLSCSPISGHRSVSWYQQTPGQGLQFLFEYFSETQRNKGNFPGRFSGRQFSNSRSEMNVSTLELGDSALYLCASSLSQGAGSEKLFFGSGTQLSVL.

The V call is TRBV3-1 (or the pseudogene TRBV3-2), the J call TRBJ1-1; possible D gene TRBD1, 5 bases. V was cut by 0 bases and J by 11 bases, with 13 bases left in between. This CDR3 is built from 13 residues. Per germline, CDR1 LGHDT and CDR2 YNNKEL (reference sequence). The CDR3 loop reads CASSQDPQGKAFF. Here the CDR3 DNA reads TGTGCCAGCAGCCAAGATCCCCAGGGTAAGGCTTTCTTT.

The chain is built from TRBV12-5 and TRBJ2-3, with D perhaps TRBD2 (6 bases). Germline CDR1 LGHNT, CDR2 FRNRAP. V dropped 7 bases and J dropped 9 bases, with 26 bases sitting between them. The CDR3 sequence is 16 residues long. CDR3: CASVPRGSAGGETQYF. The DNA for the CDR3 is TGTGCTAGTGTTCCGCGGGGCAGCGCTGGCGGAGAGACGCAGTATTTT.

This chain connects TRBV11-2 to TRBJ2-2, with D tentatively TRBD2 (5 bases). Trimming stripped 3 bases from V and 6 bases from J, with 14 bases between. CDR3 size: 15 residues. The germline V gene encodes CDR1 SGHAT and CDR2 FQNNGV. The CDR3 is CASSFFGGRPGELFF. In DNA form, the CDR3 reads TGTGCCAGCAGCTTTTTTGGCGGGCGCCCCGGGGAGCTGTTTTTT.